This T cell receptor (beta chain) was identified during a study of blood T cell repertoires in COVID-19. Germline loops: CDR1 SGHRS, CDR2 YFSETQ. The CDR3 runs to 15 residues. V was pared by 3 bases and J by 6 bases, with 1 base of the junction left unmatched. Produced via immunoSEQ multiplex PCR; TCRdb's table is partial and in-frame only. The sample has about 180,000 clones; approximately 85% are singletons. Sequencing used peripheral blood. This clonotype originated in a human donor with active or convalescent COVID-19. The donor label of this sample is uncertain. J is TRBJ2-2 and V is TRBV5-1; the match to TRBD2 covers 14 bases. The CDR3 DNA follows: TGCGCCAGCAGCTGGGGACTAGCGGGGGCCGGGGAGCTGTTTTTT. It specifies CASSWGLAGAGELFF.